Listed below are T cell receptor beta chains from one sample, sequenced in a study of PD-1 blockade in classical Hodgkin lymphoma. The method was immunoSEQ multiplex PCR; TCRdb's version includes in-frame clones alone and lacks a portion of them. The sample lists some 64,000 clones, 80% to 90% occurring once. Sequenced here: peripheral blood mononuclear cells (PBMCs), sampled at baseline. These receptors were collected from a human donor with classical Hodgkin lymphoma. CDR3s include the opening cysteine and the closing phenylalanine or tryptophan. D genes are given only for firm matches. The size of a clone is reported for some rows only, either as once, few or many, or as a class for expanded clones.

j_call | v_call | d_call | clone_size | cdr3_aa | cdr3_nt
TRBJ2-1 | TRBV10-3 | . | . | CAISLPEENEQFF | TGTGCCATCAGTTTGCCAGAAGAAAATGAGCAGTTCTTC
TRBJ2-2 | TRBV18 | . | . | CASSPLDRTGELFF | TGTGCCAGCTCACCCCTTGACCGTACCGGGGAGCTGTTTTTT
TRBJ2-3 | TRBV27 | . | . | CASSSDRATDTQYF | TGTGCCAGCAGTTCCGACAGAGCCACAGATACGCAGTATTTT
TRBJ1-2 | TRBV30 | . | . | CAWSVGSGYGYTF | TGTGCCTGGAGTGTTGGTTCGGGCTATGGCTACACCTTC
TRBJ2-1 | TRBV2 | TRBD1 | . | CAIFLWGQGSIEPRDEQFF | TGTGCCATCTTCCTGTGGGGACAGGGCAGTATCGAGCCTCGAGATGAGCAGTTCTTC
TRBJ2-2 | TRBV18 | . | . | CASSPNRDPAGELFF | TGTGCCAGCTCACCTAATAGGGACCCTGCCGGGGAGCTGTTTTTT
TRBJ1-4 | TRBV2 | . | once | CASSPSPTLGKLFF | TGTGCCAGCAGCCCCTCCCCGACCCTAGGGAAACTGTTTTTT
TRBJ2-3 | TRBV13 | . | . | CASSLSGGPSTDTQYF | TGTGCCAGCAGCCTTTCGGGGGGCCCTAGCACAGATACGCAGTATTTT
TRBJ2-7 | TRBV7-9 | . | . | CASSSLFIPYEQYF | TGTGCCAGCAGCTCTCTTTTCATCCCCTACGAGCAGTACTTC
TRBJ1-2 | TRBV30 | . | . | CAGEGEGYTF | TGTGCCGGGGAAGGAGAAGGCTACACCTTC
TRBJ1-1 | TRBV19 | . | . | CASSITPRASEAFF | TGTGCCAGTAGTATCACCCCCAGAGCCTCTGAAGCTTTCTTT
TRBJ2-3 | TRBV2 | . | . | CASIVGEIMGEVTDTQYF | TGTGCCAGCATTGTCGGGGAAATAATGGGTGAAGTTACGGATACGCAGTATTTT
TRBJ1-1 | TRBV18 | . | . | CASSPLNTEAFF | TGTGCCAGCTCACCACTGAACACTGAAGCTTTCTTT
TRBJ1-2 | TRBV7-2 | . | once | CASSSTRLRGYTF | TGTGCCAGCAGCTCTACTAGACTGCGAGGCTACACCTTC
TRBJ1-4 | TRBV28 | . | . | CASSYLGPGTAEKLFF | TGTGCCAGCAGTTATTTAGGCCCCGGGACGGCTGAAAAACTGTTTTTT
TRBJ2-7 | TRBV30 | . | once | CAWSVLRLALSYEQYF | TGTGCCTGGAGTGTACTCAGGCTCGCTCTCTCCTACGAGCAGTACTTC
TRBJ1-1 | TRBV27 | . | few | CASSLVQGGTEAFF | TGTGCCAGCAGTTTGGTACAGGGAGGCACTGAAGCTTTCTTT
TRBJ1-1 | TRBV28 | . | . | CAGARAINTEAFF | TGTGCCGGGGCCAGGGCAATAAACACTGAAGCTTTCTTT
TRBJ1-5 | TRBV2 | TRBD1 | few | CASSGQGSNQPQHF | TGTGCCAGCAGTGGACAGGGTAGCAATCAGCCCCAGCATTTT
TRBJ2-7 | TRBV6-5 | . | once | CASSSGTVYEQYF | TGTGCCAGCAGTTCCGGGACGGTATACGAGCAGTACTTC
TRBJ2-7 | TRBV19 | TRBD2 | . | CASSIAGIPGLALSGGQYF | TGTGCCAGTAGTATTGCAGGGATCCCCGGACTAGCCCTTTCGGGCGGGCAGTACTTC
TRBJ2-3 | TRBV30 | . | . | CAWTESSSTDTQYF | TGTGCCTGGACTGAGAGTTCTAGCACAGATACGCAGTATTTT
TRBJ1-1 | TRBV4-1 | . | . | CASSPKWDGWNTEAFF | TGCGCCAGCAGCCCAAAATGGGACGGCTGGAACACTGAAGCTTTCTTT
TRBJ1-5 | TRBV6-1 | . | . | CASSEVLSNQPQHF | TGTGCCAGCAGTGAAGTTCTGAGCAATCAGCCCCAGCATTTT
TRBJ1-5 | TRBV2 | . | . | CASRNGVGQPQHF | TGTGCCAGCAGAAACGGGGTGGGACAGCCCCAGCATTTT
TRBJ1-5 | TRBV2 | TRBD1 | . | CASSARTGDQPQHF | TGTGCCAGCAGTGCTCGGACAGGCGATCAGCCCCAGCATTTT
TRBJ1-4 | TRBV6-6 | . | . | CASAPGHLNEKLFF | TGTGCCAGCGCCCCGGGGCACCTTAATGAAAAACTGTTTTTT
TRBJ2-7 | TRBV5-6 | TRBD1 | . | CASSLGGTGIYEQYF | TGTGCCAGCAGCTTGGGAGGGACAGGGATCTACGAGCAGTACTTC
TRBJ2-2 | TRBV5-6 | TRBD1 | . | CASSRTGNYRLAGELFF | TGTGCCAGCAGCCGGACAGGGAATTACCGGTTGGCCGGGGAGCTGTTTTTT
TRBJ1-1 | TRBV7-2 | . | . | CASSKFQGGNTEAFF | TGTGCCAGCAGTAAATTCCAAGGGGGGAACACTGAAGCTTTCTTT
TRBJ1-4 | TRBV30 | . | . | CAWSEPRAGIISEKLFF | TGTGCCTGGAGTGAGCCCCGGGCAGGGATAATTAGTGAAAAACTGTTTTTT
TRBJ1-1 | TRBV5-1 | . | . | CASSRIWQTEAFF | TGCGCCAGCAGCCGGATTTGGCAAACTGAAGCTTTCTTT
TRBJ1-4 | TRBV5-1 | . | . | CASSRSEGPSFEKLFF | TGCGCCAGCAGCCGAAGCGAGGGGCCCTCCTTTGAAAAACTGTTTTTT
TRBJ2-3 | TRBV14 | . | . | CASSQTGPADTQYF | TGTGCCAGCAGCCAAACCGGGCCCGCGGATACGCAGTATTTT
TRBJ1-2 | TRBV4-1 | . | . | CASSHPVNRVGYGYTF | TGCGCCAGCAGCCACCCAGTAAACAGGGTTGGCTATGGCTACACCTTC
TRBJ2-7 | TRBV6-6 | . | . | CASTPPSTYEQYF | TGTGCCAGCACTCCCCCGTCCACCTACGAGCAGTACTTC
TRBJ2-7 | TRBV6-5 | TRBD1 | once | CASSGTEDKYEQYF | TGTGCCAGCAGTGGGACAGAGGACAAATACGAGCAGTACTTC
TRBJ2-5 | TRBV6-6 | . | . | CASRALQGFGETQYF | TGTGCCAGCAGGGCTTTACAGGGATTCGGGGAGACCCAGTACTTC
TRBJ2-1 | TRBV7-7 | . | once | CASSLVWGPPSYNEQFF | TGTGCTAGCAGCTTAGTATGGGGGCCCCCCTCCTACAATGAGCAGTTCTTC
TRBJ2-7 | TRBV30 | . | . | CAWSVQGRGVNEQYF | TGTGCCTGGAGTGTACAAGGGAGAGGAGTTAACGAGCAGTACTTC
TRBJ1-1 | TRBV7-2 | . | . | CASSRVDTEAFF | TGTGCCAGCAGCCGGGTGGACACTGAAGCTTTCTTT
TRBJ1-5 | TRBV10-3 | . | few | CAITQDLGRQPQHF | TGTGCCATCACTCAGGACCTGGGACGTCAGCCCCAGCATTTT
TRBJ1-3 | TRBV9 | . | . | CASSVREVAGNTIYF | TGTGCCAGCAGCGTTCGTGAGGTTGCGGGAAACACCATATATTTT
TRBJ1-6 | TRBV5-1 | . | . | CASSLQGMGQGSPLHF | TGCGCCAGCAGCTTACAGGGTATGGGTCAGGGGTCACCCCTCCACTTT
TRBJ2-5 | TRBV5-6 | . | . | CASSLWGGGETQYF | TGTGCCAGCAGCTTGTGGGGGGGCGGGGAGACCCAGTACTTC
TRBJ1-1 | TRBV6-6 | . | . | CASSPEGASYTEAFF | TGTGCCAGCAGCCCTGAAGGGGCTTCATACACTGAAGCTTTCTTT
TRBJ2-1 | TRBV7-2 | TRBD2 | . | CASSPGLAGHNEQFF | TGTGCCAGCAGCCCGGGACTAGCGGGGCACAATGAGCAGTTCTTC
TRBJ2-3 | TRBV12-5 | TRBD2 | . | CASGMSGDYTDTQYF | TGTGCTAGTGGTATGAGCGGGGATTACACAGATACGCAGTATTTT
TRBJ1-2 | TRBV27 | . | . | CASSPRTDSGYTF | TGTGCCAGCAGTCCACGGACAGATAGTGGCTACACCTTC
TRBJ2-1 | TRBV28 | TRBD1 | . | CASRRIRTGNNEQFF | TGTGCCAGCAGACGAATTCGGACAGGGAACAATGAGCAGTTCTTC
TRBJ2-1 | TRBV18 | . | once | CASSPLHWDEQFF | TGTGCCAGCTCACCACTTCATTGGGATGAGCAGTTCTTC
TRBJ2-3 | TRBV6-1 | TRBD2 | . | CASSPTSGGTDTQYF | TGTGCCAGCAGCCCGACTAGCGGGGGCACAGATACGCAGTATTTT
TRBJ2-5 | TRBV30 | . | . | CAWSSTGGGGETQYF | TGTGCCTGGAGTTCAACAGGGGGGGGAGGAGAGACCCAGTACTTC
TRBJ1-4 | TRBV5-4 | . | . | CASSLGLGPVEKLFF | TGTGCCAGCAGCTTGGGATTGGGGCCGGTTGAAAAACTGTTTTTT
TRBJ2-3 | TRBV6-4 | . | once | CASSDTVTDTQYF | TGTGCCAGCAGTGACACCGTTACAGATACGCAGTATTTT
TRBJ2-7 | TRBV4-1 | TRBD2 | once | CASSPGTSGGYLSYEQYF | TGCGCCAGCAGTCCCGGGACTAGCGGGGGGTACCTCTCCTACGAGCAGTACTTC
TRBJ1-6 | TRBV4-2 | TRBD1 | . | CASSIDRESSPLHF | TGTGCCAGCAGCATTGACAGGGAGAGTTCACCCCTCCACTTT
TRBJ2-7 | TRBV4-2 | TRBD1 | . | CASSQDRTGGYEQYF | TGTGCCAGCAGCCAAGATCGGACAGGGGGCTACGAGCAGTACTTC